A single sample gave rise to the 18 T cell receptor beta chains below, sequenced in a study of blood T cell repertoires in COVID-19. TCRdb's table, derived via immunoSEQ multiplex PCR, lists solely in-frame clones and lacks some. The table shows fewer than 250,000 clones, with roughly 86% occurring only once. The sample was peripheral blood. These TCRs come from a woman aged 60-75 years with acute or convalescent COVID-19.

The chain is built from TRBV11-2 and TRBJ1-2; D may be TRBD1 (5 bases). This CDR3 region has 14 residues. The germline V and J ends were trimmed by 4 bases and 8 bases, with 17 bases remaining between them. Per germline, CDR1 SGHAT and CDR2 FQNNGV. In DNA, the CDR3 is TGTGCCAGCAGCTCCTCCGGGGGTCTGGGAGGCTACACCTTC. This sequence encodes CASSSSGGLGGYTF. The variable domain in full, with the rest retrieved from reference TRBV11-2 and TRBJ1-2, is EAGVAQSPRYKIIEKRQSVAFWCNPISGHATLYWYQQILGQGPKLLIQFQNNGVVDDSQLPKDRFSAERLKGVDSTLKIQPAKLEDSAVYLCASSSSGGLGGYTFGSGTRLTVV.

The DNA for the CDR3 is TGTGCCAGCAGCTTAGGGCCAAATCAAGAGACCCAGTACTTC. As protein: CASSLGPNQETQYF. The rearrangement links TRBV11-2 to TRBJ2-5; D is uncertain. The CDR3 is made up of 14 amino acids. The V end was cut by 1 base, the J end by 2 bases, with 8 bases between. Germline assignment: CDR1 SGHAT and CDR2 FQNNGV. Based on the CDR3 plus reference TRBV11-2 and TRBJ2-5, the full variable domain is EAGVAQSPRYKIIEKRQSVAFWCNPISGHATLYWYQQILGQGPKLLIQFQNNGVVDDSQLPKDRFSAERLKGVDSTLKIQPAKLEDSAVYLCASSLGPNQETQYFGPGTRLLVL.

J is TRBJ2-7 and V is TRBV30; 10 nucleotides match TRBD1. This CDR3 spans 15 amino acids. Germline CDR1 reads GTSNPN; CDR2 reads SVGIG (reference sequence). The V and J ends lost 0 bases and 5 bases, in that order; junction bases with no gene match: 7. CDR3 nucleotides: TGTGCCTGGAGTGTATGGGGACAGGGGTTTCACGAGCAGTACTTC. Protein sequence: CAWSVWGQGFHEQYF.

The genes are TRBV11-2 and TRBJ1-2; tentatively, D is TRBD1 (5 bases). The CDR3 loop spans 13 amino acids. V gave up 3 bases and J gave up 4 bases, with 9 bases separating them. The germline V gene encodes CDR1 SGHAT and CDR2 FQNNGV. CDR3 sequence: CASSFREGYGYTF. The CDR3 coding sequence is TGTGCCAGCAGCTTCAGGGAAGGCTATGGCTACACCTTC.

V usage is TRBV25-1 and J usage is TRBJ1-2, with D possibly matching TRBD1 (6 bases). CDR3 length: 11 amino acids. Trimming pared 10 bases from V and 7 bases from J, leaving 13 bases between. Per the germline V gene, CDR1 is MGHDK and CDR2 is SYGVNS. CDR3 bases: TGTGCCACCTTAAGGGGGGGTGGCTACACCTTC. Residues: CATLRGGGYTF.

V gene TRBV5-1 combines with J gene TRBJ2-7; D remains unclear. The CDR3 consists of 13 residues. CDR1 is SGHRS, CDR2 YFSETQ, per germline. Trimming removed 5 bases at V and 0 bases at J, with 9 bases between. The CDR3 bases are TGCGCCAGCAGAAATGAGAACTCCTACGAGCAGTACTTC. This gives the protein CASRNENSYEQYF.

This chain joins TRBV3-1 (or the pseudogene TRBV3-2) and TRBJ1-6; 7 bases are shared with TRBD1. With 0 bases clipped from V and 1 base from J, the junction kept 6 bases outside the gene matches. There are 18 residues in the CDR3. Germline V gene sequence: CDR1 LGHDT, CDR2 YNNKEL (reference sequence). CDR3 coding DNA: TGTGCCAGCAGCCAAGATACAGGGGTTTGGTCCTATAATTCACCCCTCCACTTT. This codes for CASSQDTGVWSYNSPLHF.

This clone was detected once. The chain employs TRBV12-5 and TRBJ1-1; D gene ambiguous. Trimming took off 2 bases at V and 4 bases at J, with 11 bases between the two ends. Germline assignment: CDR1 LGHNT and CDR2 FRNRAP. The CDR3 is 14 amino acids. CDR3 region: CASGLPPPSTEAFF. In nucleotides, the CDR3 is TGTGCTAGTGGTTTGCCCCCCCCGAGCACTGAAGCTTTCTTT.

The rearrangement uses TRBV27 and TRBJ1-1; 10 bases match TRBD1. Trimming removed 8 bases from V and 8 bases from J; junction bases left unmatched: 11. Germline V gives CDR1 MNHEY, CDR2 SMNVEV (reference sequence). The CDR3 totals 14 residues. As DNA, the CDR3 is TGTGCCAGCGCATATGTAAGGGGACAGGGGGAAGCTTTCTTT. Translated: CASAYVRGQGEAFF.

The chain links TRBV10-2 to TRBJ2-2; D might be TRBD1 (6 bases). V shed 6 bases and J shed 3 bases, with 14 bases lying between them. Germline V CDR1 and CDR2: WSHSY, SAAADI. This CDR3 has 15 residues. As DNA, the CDR3 is TGCGCCAGCAGAAACTTCAGGGGAGACACCGGGGAGCTGTTTTTT. Translated: CASRNFRGDTGELFF.

V usage is TRBV19 and J usage is TRBJ1-1, with 8 positions matching TRBD1. V was clipped by 7 bases and J by 3 bases; unmatched bases: 19. Germline V lookup: CDR1 LNHDA, CDR2 SQIVND (reference sequence). The CDR3 totals 18 residues. CDR3 amino acids: CASKYRGGRSVADTEAFF. The CDR3 DNA is TGTGCCAGTAAGTACAGGGGGGGGCGATCGGTCGCGGACACTGAAGCTTTCTTT.

The gene calls are TRBV30 and TRBJ2-3; 9 bases are shared with TRBD1. V shed 8 bases, J shed 4 bases, and the junction held 13 bases outside the gene matches. The CDR3 runs to 15 residues. Germline V gene sequence: CDR1 GTSNPN, CDR2 SVGIG (reference sequence). This chain's CDR3 is CATQTTDRGADTQYF. CDR3 nucleotides: TGTGCCACTCAAACCACGGACAGGGGAGCAGATACGCAGTATTTT.

V gene TRBV7-9 combines with J gene TRBJ2-1, with TRBD2 matching 8 bases. V gave up 1 base and J gave up 10 bases; unmatched junction bases: 9. CDR3 length equals 15 residues. The germline V gene has CDR1 SEHNR and CDR2 FQNEAQ (reference sequence). CDR3 sequence (DNA): TGTGCCAGCAGCTTAGGTCTAGCGGGCCCCAGGGAGCAGTTCTTC. Translating it yields CASSLGLAGPREQFF.

V gene TRBV29-1 combines with J gene TRBJ2-3; 10 nucleotides agree with TRBD2. Looked up from germline, CDR1 is SQVTM and CDR2 is ANQGSEA. This CDR3 has 13 residues. V lost 7 bases to trimming and J lost 0 bases; unmatched junction nucleotides: 1. CDR3 region: CSGSGRSTDTQYF. As DNA, the CDR3 is TGCAGCGGTAGCGGGAGGAGCACAGATACGCAGTATTTT.

The V call is TRBV30, the J call TRBJ2-3, with D tentatively TRBD2 (6 bases). The CDR3 runs to 16 residues. Per germline, CDR1 GTSNPN and CDR2 SVGIG (reference sequence). The V gene lost 2 bases and the J gene lost 4 bases, with 19 bases spanning the gap. Here the CDR3 DNA reads TGTGCCTGGAGTCGAGCGGGTCTTTCCGGGGCAGATACGCAGTATTTT. Protein: CAWSRAGLSGADTQYF.

CDR3 sequence (DNA): TGTGCCAGCAGCCCGGGACTAGTTACAGATACGCAGTATTTT. This codes for CASSPGLVTDTQYF. The chain is built from TRBV7-2 and TRBJ2-3, with TRBD2 matching 8 bases. The CDR3 length is 14 residues. Unmatched junction bases numbered 4, after V lost 5 bases and J lost 3 bases. The germline gives CDR1 SGHTA, CDR2 FQGNSA.

This chain links TRBV19 with TRBJ2-7; D is possibly TRBD2 (6 bases). The V gene's germline CDR1 is LNHDA and CDR2 SQIVND (reference sequence). The ends were cut back, 6 bases at V and 5 bases at J, with 8 bases in the middle. This CDR3 region has 11 residues. The CDR3 is CASRGGHEQYF. The CDR3 DNA follows: TGTGCCAGTAGGGGGGGACACGAGCAGTACTTC.

The chain combines TRBV5-4 with TRBJ1-4; TRBD1 agrees at 9 bases. The germline gives CDR1 SGHNT, CDR2 YYREEE (reference sequence). Trimming took 4 bases from V and 4 from J; bases not matched to a gene: 11. The CDR3 is 17 amino acids. CDR3 protein: CASSVRDRVANNEKLFF. CDR3 in DNA: TGTGCCAGCAGCGTCCGGGACAGGGTAGCAAATAATGAAAAACTGTTTTTT.